Listed below are T cell receptor beta chains from one sample, sequenced in a study of T cell repertoires and HLA-DP antigens. Antigen specificity for these receptors is unknown. Some clones are missing from TCRdb's copy, which holds only in-frame ones; the method was immunoSEQ multiplex PCR. The data show some 110,000 clones, around 93% seen once. Sequenced material: CD4+ T cells from PBMCs. These receptors were collected from a young woman in good health and CMV-seronegative. Both conserved end residues are part of each CDR3. A D gene is named only where the DNA matches it firmly. Some rows have no size entry. The others give once, few or many, or a class for an expanded clone.

d_call clone_size j_call v_call cdr3_nt cdr3_aa
TRBD1 . TRBJ1-6 TRBV5-1 TGCGCCAGCAGCTTGTTGGGGACAGGGGATTCACCCCTCCACTTT CASSLLGTGDSPLHF
. . TRBJ2-5 TRBV7-9 TGTGCCAGCAGCCCCCGGAGGCACCAAGAGACCCAGTACTTC CASSPRRHQETQYF
TRBD2 . TRBJ2-1 TRBV7-9 TGTGCCAGCAGCTTTACCATAACGGGAGGTCGAGATGAGCAGTTCTTC CASSFTITGGRDEQFF
. . TRBJ1-1 TRBV28 TGTGCCAGCAATCTTGACAGTGGAGGTCACACTGAAGCTTTCTTT CASNLDSGGHTEAFF
. . TRBJ2-7 TRBV2 TGTGCCAGTAGCGTTTTTGGCAGGGGCCCCTACGAGCAGTACTTC CASSVFGRGPYEQYF
TRBD1 . TRBJ2-6 TRBV28 TGTGCCAGCAGCTCAACGACAGGGGCCCTACTCTCTGGGGCCAACGTCCTGACTTTC CASSSTTGALLSGANVLTF
. . TRBJ2-2 TRBV2 TGTGCCAGCAGTGGCCGCCTAGCGAACACCGGGGAGCTGTTTTTT CASSGRLANTGELFF
. . TRBJ2-5 TRBV15 TGTGCCACCAGCATGGGACCGGGATCACAAGAGACCCAGTACTTC CATSMGPGSQETQYF
TRBD1 once TRBJ1-4 TRBV2 TGTGCCAGCAGCCCCCCGGGACAGGGGGCATATGAAAAACTGTTTTTT CASSPPGQGAYEKLFF
. . TRBJ1-1 TRBV12-1 TGTGCCAGCAGCTTTTCGCTCCCGGGACAGTTGAACACTGAAGCTTTCTTT CASSFSLPGQLNTEAFF
TRBD1 . TRBJ1-2 TRBV19 TGTGCCAGTAGCCCCCGGGGACAGGGGGAAAGAGACGGCTACACCTTC CASSPRGQGERDGYTF
. few TRBJ1-5 TRBV28 TGTGCCAGCAGTTTAATACCTGCGCCTAGAGGCAATCAGCCCCAGCATTTT CASSLIPAPRGNQPQHF
. . TRBJ2-3 TRBV5-4 TGTGCCAGCAGACTACTCATGGGGGAGGAGAGCACAGATACGCAGTATTTT CASRLLMGEESTDTQYF
TRBD1 . TRBJ2-7 TRBV28 TGTGCCAGCAGTTTAGGGTGGGCAGGGGGCGTCTACGAGCAGTACTTC CASSLGWAGGVYEQYF
. . TRBJ1-1 TRBV18 TGTGCCAGCTCACCACAACGAATAAACACTGAAGCTTTCTTT CASSPQRINTEAFF
. . TRBJ2-5 TRBV11-2 TGTGCCAGCAGCCCCCACGGGGGTCCGGGAGAGACCCAGTACTTC CASSPHGGPGETQYF
. . TRBJ2-3 TRBV2 TGTGCCAGCAGTAAGGTGGCGGGTCGGCTCACAGATACGCAGTATTTT CASSKVAGRLTDTQYF
. . TRBJ2-2 TRBV5-1 TGCGCCAGCAGCACGGTCGCGAACACCGGGGAGCTGTTTTTT CASSTVANTGELFF
. . TRBJ1-6 TRBV27 TGTGCCAGCAGTTCCACCCATAATTCACCCCTCCACTTT CASSSTHNSPLHF
. . TRBJ2-3 TRBV19 TGTGCCAGTAGTCCCCGAGACAGGCGCGGAGATACGCAGTATTTT CASSPRDRRGDTQYF
TRBD2 . TRBJ2-3 TRBV9 TGTGCCAGCAGCCCTCGGACTAGCGGCCCCACAGATACGCAGTATTTT CASSPRTSGPTDTQYF
TRBD2 once TRBJ2-3 TRBV7-2 TGTGCCAGCAGCTTACGACTAGCGGGACACACAGATACGCAGTATTTT CASSLRLAGHTDTQYF
. . TRBJ1-3 TRBV7-3 TGTGCCAGCAGCCCACAAGCCGGCTTCAGCTCTGGAAACACCATATATTTT CASSPQAGFSSGNTIYF
. . TRBJ1-2 TRBV5-1 TGCGCCAGCAGCTTTTATTCTCAGGGTGGCTACACCTTC CASSFYSQGGYTF
. . TRBJ1-3 TRBV2 TGTGCCAGCAGTGGAGCGGGACGGATCTCTGGAAACACCATATATTTT CASSGAGRISGNTIYF